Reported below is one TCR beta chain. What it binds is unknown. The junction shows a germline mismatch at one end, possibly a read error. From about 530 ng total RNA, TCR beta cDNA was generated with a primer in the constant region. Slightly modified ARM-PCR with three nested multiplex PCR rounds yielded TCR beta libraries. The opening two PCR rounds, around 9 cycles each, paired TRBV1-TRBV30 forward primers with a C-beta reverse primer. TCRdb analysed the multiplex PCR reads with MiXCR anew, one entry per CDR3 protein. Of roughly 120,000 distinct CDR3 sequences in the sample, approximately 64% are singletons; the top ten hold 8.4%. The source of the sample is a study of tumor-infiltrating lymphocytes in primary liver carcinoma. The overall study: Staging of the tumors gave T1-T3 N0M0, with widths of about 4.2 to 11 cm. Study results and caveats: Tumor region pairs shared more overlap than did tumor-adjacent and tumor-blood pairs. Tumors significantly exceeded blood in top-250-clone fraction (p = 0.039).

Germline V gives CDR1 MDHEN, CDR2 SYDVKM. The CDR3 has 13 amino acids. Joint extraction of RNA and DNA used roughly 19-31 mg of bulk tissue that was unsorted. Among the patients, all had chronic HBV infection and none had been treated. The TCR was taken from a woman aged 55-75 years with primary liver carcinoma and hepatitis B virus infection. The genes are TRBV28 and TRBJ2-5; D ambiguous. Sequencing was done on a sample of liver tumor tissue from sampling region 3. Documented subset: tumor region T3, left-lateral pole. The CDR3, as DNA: TGTGCCAGCAGTCCGACGGTCGTGGAGATCCAGTACTTC. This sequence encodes CASSPTVVEIQYF.